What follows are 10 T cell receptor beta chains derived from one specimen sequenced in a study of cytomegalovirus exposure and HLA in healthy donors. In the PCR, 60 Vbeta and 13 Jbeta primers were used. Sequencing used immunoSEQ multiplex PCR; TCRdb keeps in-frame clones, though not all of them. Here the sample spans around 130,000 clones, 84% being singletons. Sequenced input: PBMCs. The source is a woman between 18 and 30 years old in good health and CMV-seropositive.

CDR3 sequence reads: CASRRLAGGGYDTQYF. In DNA form, the CDR3 reads TGTGCCAGCAGGAGACTAGCTGGGGGGGGATATGATACGCAGTATTTT. This sequence joins TRBV2 and TRBJ2-3; 7 bases agree with TRBD2. CDR3 length equals 16 residues. CDR1 and CDR2 from the germline V gene are SNHLY and FYNNEI. V lost 6 bases, J lost 6 bases, and 15 bases stayed unmatched.

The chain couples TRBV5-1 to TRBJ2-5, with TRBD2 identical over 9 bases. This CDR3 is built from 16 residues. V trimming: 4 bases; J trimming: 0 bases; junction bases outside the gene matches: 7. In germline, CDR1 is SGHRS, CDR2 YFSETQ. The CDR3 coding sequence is TGCGCCAGCAGCCCCCGGGTAGCGGGGGACCAAGAGACCCAGTACTTC. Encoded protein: CASSPRVAGDQETQYF.

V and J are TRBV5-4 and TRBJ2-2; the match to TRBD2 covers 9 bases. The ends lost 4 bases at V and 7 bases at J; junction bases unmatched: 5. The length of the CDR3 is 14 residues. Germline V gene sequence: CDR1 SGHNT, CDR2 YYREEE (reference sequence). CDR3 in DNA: TGTGCCAGCAGCATCGCGGGGGGGAGCGGGGAGCTGTTTTTT. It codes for CASSIAGGSGELFF. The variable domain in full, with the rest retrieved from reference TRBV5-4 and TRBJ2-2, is ETGVTQSPTHLIKTRGQQVTLRCSSQSGHNTVSWYQQALGQGPQFIFQYYREEENGRGNFPPRFSGLQFPNYSSELNVNALELDDSALYLCASSIAGGSGELFFGEGSRLTVL.

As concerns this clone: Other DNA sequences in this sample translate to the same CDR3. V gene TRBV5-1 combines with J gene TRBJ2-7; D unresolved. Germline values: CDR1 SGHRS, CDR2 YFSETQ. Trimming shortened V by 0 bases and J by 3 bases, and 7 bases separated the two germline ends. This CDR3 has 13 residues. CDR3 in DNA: TGCGCCAGCAGCTTGGACAGAAACTACGAGCAGTACTTC. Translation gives CASSLDRNYEQYF.

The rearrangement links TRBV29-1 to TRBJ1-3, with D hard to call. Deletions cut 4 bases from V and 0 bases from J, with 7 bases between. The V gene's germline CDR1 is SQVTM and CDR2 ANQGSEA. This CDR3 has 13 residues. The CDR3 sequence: CSVGLSSGNTIYF. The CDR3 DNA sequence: TGCAGCGTTGGACTGTCCTCTGGAAACACCATATATTTT.

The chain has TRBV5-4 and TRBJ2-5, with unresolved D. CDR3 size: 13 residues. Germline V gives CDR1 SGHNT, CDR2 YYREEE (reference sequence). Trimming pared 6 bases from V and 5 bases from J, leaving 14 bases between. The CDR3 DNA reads TGTGCCAGCACCGACACGGCTCACGAGACCCAGTACTTC. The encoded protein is CASTDTAHETQYF.

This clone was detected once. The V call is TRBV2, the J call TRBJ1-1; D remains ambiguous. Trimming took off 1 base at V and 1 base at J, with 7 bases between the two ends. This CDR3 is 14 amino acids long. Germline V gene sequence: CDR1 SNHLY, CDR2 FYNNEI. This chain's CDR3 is CASSEGLWNTEAFF. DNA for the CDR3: TGTGCCAGCAGTGAAGGTTTATGGAACACTGAAGCTTTCTTT.

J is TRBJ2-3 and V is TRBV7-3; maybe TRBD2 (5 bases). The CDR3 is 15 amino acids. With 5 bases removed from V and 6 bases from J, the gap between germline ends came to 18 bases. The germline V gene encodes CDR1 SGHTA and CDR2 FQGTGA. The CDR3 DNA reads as TGTGCCAGCAGCCCAACCGGGAATCCATTTGATACGCAGTATTTT. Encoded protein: CASSPTGNPFDTQYF.

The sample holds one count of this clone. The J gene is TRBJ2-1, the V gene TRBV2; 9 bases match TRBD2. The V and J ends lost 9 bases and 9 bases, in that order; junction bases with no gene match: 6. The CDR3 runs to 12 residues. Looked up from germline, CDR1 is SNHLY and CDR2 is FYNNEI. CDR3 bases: TGTGCCAGGGGACTAGCATCGACTGAGCAGTTCTTC. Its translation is CARGLASTEQFF.

The CDR3 sequence is CASSSTGVRPNEKLFF. As DNA, the CDR3 is TGTGCCAGCAGTTCTACAGGGGTGAGGCCTAATGAAAAACTGTTTTTT. The chain joins TRBV6-6 to TRBJ1-4; 7 nucleotides agree with TRBD1. Unmatched junction bases numbered 8, after V lost 4 bases and J lost 3 bases. The CDR3 is 16 residues long. In germline, CDR1 is MNHNY, CDR2 SVGAGI (reference sequence).